A single T cell receptor beta chain is shown here with its context. In the authors' methods: Amplification with reference gene primers provided the estimates of nucleated cell counts. Assay: immunoSEQ multiplex PCR; the TCRdb copy retains only in-frame clones and omits some. Clone size and V and J calls were adopted from that table, with D and trimming inferred from the DNA. This sample has more than 200,000 clones, with 70% to 90% found just once. Germline V CDR1 and CDR2: MDHEN, SYDVKM. The V end lost 2 bases, the J end lost 2 bases, and 7 bases lay between the germline ends. This CDR3 spans 13 amino acids. The sample comes from a study of blood T cell repertoires in COVID-19. Study summary: COVID-19 samples, acute and convalescent, were from the United States, Italy and Spain.

This sequence originates from a man aged 30 to 45 with COVID-19, enrolled during active disease. The chain joins TRBV28 to TRBJ2-7; D unresolved. Sequenced input: peripheral blood. CDR3 residues: CASSLQVTYEQYF. The CDR3 region has the DNA TGTGCCAGCAGTTTACAGGTAACCTACGAGCAGTACTTC. The whole variable domain, filled in from reference TRBV28 and TRBJ2-7, reads DVKVTQSSRYLVKRTGEKVFLECVQDMDHENMFWYRQDPGLGLRLIYFSYDVKMKEKGDIPEGYSVSREKKERFSLILESASTNQTSMYLCASSLQVTYEQYFGPGTRLTVT.